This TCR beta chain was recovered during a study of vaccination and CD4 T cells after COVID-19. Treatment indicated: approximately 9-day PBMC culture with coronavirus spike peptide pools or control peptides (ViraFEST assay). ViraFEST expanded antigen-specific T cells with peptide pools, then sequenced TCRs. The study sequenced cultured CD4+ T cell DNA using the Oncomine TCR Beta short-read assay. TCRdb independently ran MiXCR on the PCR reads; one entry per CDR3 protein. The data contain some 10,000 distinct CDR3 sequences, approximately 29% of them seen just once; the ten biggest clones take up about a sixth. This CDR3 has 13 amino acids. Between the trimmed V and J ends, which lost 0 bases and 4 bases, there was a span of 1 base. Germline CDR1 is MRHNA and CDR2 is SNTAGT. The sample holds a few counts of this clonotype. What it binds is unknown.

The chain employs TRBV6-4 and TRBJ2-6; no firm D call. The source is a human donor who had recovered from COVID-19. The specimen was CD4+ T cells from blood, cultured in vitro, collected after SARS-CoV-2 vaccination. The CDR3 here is CASSDSGANVLTF. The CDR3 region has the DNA TGTGCCAGCAGTGACTCGGGGGCCAACGTCCTGACTTTC.